The 10 T cell receptor beta chains below were found in one sample sequenced in a study of cytomegalovirus exposure and HLA in healthy donors. Use of 60 Vbeta and 13 Jbeta primers characterized the PCR. Measured with immunoSEQ multiplex PCR; TCRdb has only the in-frame clones, and not every one. The repertoire consists of around 140,000 clones, with 65% to 85% occurring once and the leading ten covering around 3.6%. Material for sequencing was PBMCs. Receptor source: a male donor in good health and CMV-seronegative.

The chain is built from TRBV13 and TRBJ2-1; 11 positions match TRBD1. CDR1 is PRHDT and CDR2 is FYEKMQ in the germline V gene (reference sequence). The CDR3 is made up of 15 amino acids. With V trimmed by 5 bases and J by 5 bases, 5 bases remained unmatched. The CDR3 here is CASSLGDRGNNEQFF. CDR3 DNA sequence: TGTGCCAGCAGCCTCGGGGACAGGGGGAACAATGAGCAGTTCTTC.

This chain's CDR3 is CSVGGRGRSTDTQYF. The CDR3 bases are TGCAGCGTTGGGGGGCGGGGGAGAAGCACAGATACGCAGTATTTT. The chain joins TRBV29-1 to TRBJ2-3; D may be TRBD2 (7 bases). In germline, CDR1 is SQVTM, CDR2 ANQGSEA. The CDR3 runs to 15 residues. Trimming removed 4 bases at V and 0 bases at J, with 14 bases between.

As DNA, the CDR3 is TGTGCCAGCAGCGTAGGACACGAGATTGTCGGCTATGGCTACACCTTC. Its protein product is CASSVGHEIVGYGYTF. This rearrangement joins TRBV9 to TRBJ1-2; no firm D call. Germline V gene lookup returns CDR1 SGDLS and CDR2 YYNGEE. V was shortened by 0 bases and J by 4 bases, with 16 bases between the two germline ends. The CDR3 consists of 16 residues.

The rearrangement links TRBV10-2 to TRBJ1-1; 7 bases agree with TRBD1. This CDR3 region has 13 residues. From germline, CDR1 is WSHSY and CDR2 SAAADI. The J segment lost 5 bases and the V segment lost 7 bases, leaving 7 bases of the junction unmatched. This CDR3 is CASTLTGLTEAFF. The CDR3 DNA reads TGCGCCAGCACCCTGACAGGGTTGACTGAAGCTTTCTTT.

The chain recombines TRBV9 with TRBJ2-5, with TRBD1 matching over 9 bases. The assigned J gene may be wrong: the sequence end matches TRBJ2-7 better. The CDR3 has 15 amino acids. Germline assignment: CDR1 SGDLS and CDR2 YYNGEE. The DNA of the CDR3 is TGTGCCAGCAGCAAGGGACAGGGCCCCTCCTACGAGCAGTACTTC. Its protein product is CASSKGQGPSYEQYF.

This chain links TRBV7-8 with TRBJ2-7, with 8 nucleotides matching TRBD1. CDR3 length: 14 residues. Looked up from germline, CDR1 is SGHVS and CDR2 is FQNEAQ. After removal of 4 bases from V and 2 bases from J, the junction contained 4 bases not matched to a gene. The chain's CDR3 is CASSYRQGPYEQYF. CDR3 sequence (DNA): TGTGCCAGCAGCTACCGACAGGGGCCCTACGAGCAGTACTTC.

The chain combines TRBV6-1 with TRBJ2-1, with 12 nucleotides matching TRBD2. This CDR3 is 15 amino acids long. Looked up from germline, CDR1 is MNHNS and CDR2 is SASEGT. The trim removed 3 bases at V and 6 bases at J, leaving 3 bases unmatched. The DNA of the CDR3 is TGTGCCAGCAGTGACTCTAGCGGGGGGGCCAATGAGCAGTTCTTC. Protein: CASSDSSGGANEQFF.

V is TRBV27 and J is TRBJ2-7; D is perhaps TRBD2 (6 bases). The length of the CDR3 is 15 residues. Germline-derived CDR1 and CDR2 are MNHEY and SMNVEV (reference sequence). Trimming shortened V by 2 bases and J by 1 base, and 12 bases separated the two germline ends. The CDR3 sequence: CASSLGDGGSYEQYF. Written as DNA, the CDR3 is TGTGCCAGCAGTTTAGGGGACGGGGGATCCTACGAGCAGTACTTC.

The chain employs TRBV10-2 and TRBJ1-5; 10 bases line up with TRBD1. The CDR3 runs to 16 residues. Germline V gene sequence: CDR1 WSHSY, CDR2 SAAADI. J was trimmed by 6 bases and V by 2 bases; bases with no gene match: 7. The CDR3 region has the DNA TGCGCCAGCAGTGAGGGTGACAGGGGGCGGGGTCAGCCCCAGCATTTT. Translating it yields CASSEGDRGRGQPQHF.

The chain uses TRBV7-3 and TRBJ2-3, with 8 nucleotides matching TRBD2. The CDR3 covers 16 residues. Trimming took 0 bases from V and 4 from J; bases not matched to a gene: 6. CDR1 and CDR2 (germline): SGHTA, FQGTGA. The CDR3 DNA sequence: TGTGCCAGCAGCTTAACTGGCGGGAGGTTCGCAGATACGCAGTATTTT. Its protein is CASSLTGGRFADTQYF. Filled out from reference TRBV7-3 and TRBJ2-3, the complete variable domain reads GAGVSQTPSNKVTEKGKYVELRCDPISGHTALYWYRQSLGQGPEFLIYFQGTGAADDSGLPNDRFFAVRPEGSVSTLKIQRTERGDSAVYLCASSLTGGRFADTQYFGPGTRLTVL.